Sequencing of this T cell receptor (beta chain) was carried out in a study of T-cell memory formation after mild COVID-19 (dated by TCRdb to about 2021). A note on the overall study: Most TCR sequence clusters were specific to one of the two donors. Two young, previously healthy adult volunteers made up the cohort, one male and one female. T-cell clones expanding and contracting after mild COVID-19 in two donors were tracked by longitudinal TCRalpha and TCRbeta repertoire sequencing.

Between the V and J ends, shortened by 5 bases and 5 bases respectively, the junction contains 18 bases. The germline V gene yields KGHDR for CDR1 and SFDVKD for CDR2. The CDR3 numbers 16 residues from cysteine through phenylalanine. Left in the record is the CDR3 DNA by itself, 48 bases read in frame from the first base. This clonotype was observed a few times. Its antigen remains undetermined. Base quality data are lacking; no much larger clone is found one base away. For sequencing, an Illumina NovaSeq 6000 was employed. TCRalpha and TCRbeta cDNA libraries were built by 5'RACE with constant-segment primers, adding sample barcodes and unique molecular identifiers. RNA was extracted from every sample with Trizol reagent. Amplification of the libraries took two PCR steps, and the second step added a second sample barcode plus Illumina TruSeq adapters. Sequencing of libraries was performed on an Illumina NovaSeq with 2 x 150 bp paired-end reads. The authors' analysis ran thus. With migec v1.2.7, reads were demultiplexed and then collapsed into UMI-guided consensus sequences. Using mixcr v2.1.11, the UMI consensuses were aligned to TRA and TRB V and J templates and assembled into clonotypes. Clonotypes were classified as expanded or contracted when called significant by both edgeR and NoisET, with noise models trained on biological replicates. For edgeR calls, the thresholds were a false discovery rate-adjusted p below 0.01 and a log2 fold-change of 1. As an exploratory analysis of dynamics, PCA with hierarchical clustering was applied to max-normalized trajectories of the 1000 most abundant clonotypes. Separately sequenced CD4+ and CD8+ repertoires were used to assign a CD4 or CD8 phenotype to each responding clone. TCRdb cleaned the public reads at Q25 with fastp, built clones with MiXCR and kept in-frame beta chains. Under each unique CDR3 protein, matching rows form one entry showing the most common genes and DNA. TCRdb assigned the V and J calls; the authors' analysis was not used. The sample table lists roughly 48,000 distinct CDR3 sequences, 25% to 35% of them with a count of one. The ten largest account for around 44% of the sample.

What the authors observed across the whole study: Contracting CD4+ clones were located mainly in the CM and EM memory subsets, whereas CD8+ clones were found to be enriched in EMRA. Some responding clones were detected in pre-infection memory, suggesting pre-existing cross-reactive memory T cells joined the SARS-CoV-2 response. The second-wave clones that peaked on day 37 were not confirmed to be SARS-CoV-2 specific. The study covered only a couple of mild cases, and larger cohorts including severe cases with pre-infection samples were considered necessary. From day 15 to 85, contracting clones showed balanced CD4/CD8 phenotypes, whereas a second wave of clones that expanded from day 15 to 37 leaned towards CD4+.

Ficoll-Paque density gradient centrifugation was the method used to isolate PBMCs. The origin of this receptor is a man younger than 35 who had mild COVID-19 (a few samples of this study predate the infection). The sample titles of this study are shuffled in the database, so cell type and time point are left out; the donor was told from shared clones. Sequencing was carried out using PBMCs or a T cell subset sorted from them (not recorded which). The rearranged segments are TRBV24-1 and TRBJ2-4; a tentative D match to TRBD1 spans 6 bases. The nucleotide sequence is TGTGCCACCAGTGGGGGCCCCGGGACATCCGAAAACATTCAGTACTTC. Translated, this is CATSGGPGTSENIQYF.